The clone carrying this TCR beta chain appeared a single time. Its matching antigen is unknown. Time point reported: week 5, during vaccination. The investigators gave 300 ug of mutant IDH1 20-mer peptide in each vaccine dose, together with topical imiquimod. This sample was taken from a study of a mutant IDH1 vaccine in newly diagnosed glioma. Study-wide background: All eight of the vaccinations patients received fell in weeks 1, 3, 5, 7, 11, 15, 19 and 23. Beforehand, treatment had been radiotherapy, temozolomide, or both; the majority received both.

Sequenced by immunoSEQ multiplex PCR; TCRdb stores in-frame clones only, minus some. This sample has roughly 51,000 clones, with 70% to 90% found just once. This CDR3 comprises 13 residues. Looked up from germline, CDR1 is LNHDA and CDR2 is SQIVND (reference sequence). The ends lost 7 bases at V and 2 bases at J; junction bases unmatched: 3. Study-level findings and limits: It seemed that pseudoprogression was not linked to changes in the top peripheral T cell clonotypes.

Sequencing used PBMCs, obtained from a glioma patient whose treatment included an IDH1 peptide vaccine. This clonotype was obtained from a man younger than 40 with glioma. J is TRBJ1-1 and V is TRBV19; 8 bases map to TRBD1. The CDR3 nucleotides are TGTGCCAGTACCGACAGGGGTAACACTGAAGCTTTCTTT. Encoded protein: CASTDRGNTEAFF.